The 27 T cell receptor beta chains listed next were all sequenced from one sample in a study of PD-L1 blockade in urothelial cancer. The data were produced by immunoSEQ multiplex PCR, yet TCRdb's version contains in-frame clones alone and is incomplete. The data hold around 70,000 clones, with around four fifths observed a single time. Here the sequenced sample was PBMCs, taken around atezolizumab (anti-PD-L1) treatment. These receptors all come from a man between 65 and 85 years old with urothelial cancer.

V and J are TRBV5-1 and TRBJ1-1; D possibly corresponds to TRBD1 (5 bases). The CDR3 totals 14 residues. Germline V CDR1 and CDR2: SGHRS, YFSETQ. The V gene lost 4 bases and the J gene lost 1 base, with 11 bases spanning the gap. The CDR3 DNA is TGCGCCAGCAGCCAGGTGACAGAGAACACTGAAGCTTTCTTT. Translated, it gives CASSQVTENTEAFF.

The chain carries TRBV5-1 and TRBJ2-3, with 13 positions matching TRBD2. The CDR3 length is 18 residues. Germline V CDR1 and CDR2: SGHRS, YFSETQ. Trimming at V came to 4 bases and at J to 8 bases, leaving 16 bases not matched to a gene. The CDR3 reads CASSEAPFGTSGTGTQYF. The CDR3 DNA sequence: TGCGCCAGCAGCGAGGCCCCGTTCGGGACTAGCGGGACCGGTACGCAGTATTTT.

V gene TRBV28 combines with J gene TRBJ1-5; maybe TRBD1 (5 bases). V lost 2 bases, J lost 3 bases, and 17 bases lay in between. Germline CDR1 reads MDHEN; CDR2 reads SYDVKM. The CDR3 has 17 residues. The CDR3 spells CASSLRGRAASNQPQHF. The CDR3 DNA follows: TGTGCCAGCAGTTTAAGAGGCAGGGCAGCTTCCAATCAGCCCCAGCATTTT.

The chain employs TRBV29-1 and TRBJ2-7; the D gene is possibly TRBD2 (6 bases). The ends were cut back, 6 bases at V and 2 bases at J, with 11 bases in the middle. The CDR3 totals 12 residues. Per the germline V gene, CDR1 is SQVTM and CDR2 is ANQGSEA. CDR3 protein: CSVAGTPYEQYF. The DNA of the CDR3 is TGCAGCGTAGCCGGGACTCCCTACGAGCAGTACTTC.

V is TRBV28 and J is TRBJ1-5; no firm D call. V lost 6 bases to trimming and J lost 2 bases, with 14 bases between them. Per germline, CDR1 MDHEN and CDR2 SYDVKM. The CDR3 is 15 amino acids. The CDR3 reads CASRVEGFGNQPQHF. The CDR3 nucleotides are TGTGCCAGCAGAGTCGAGGGATTTGGCAATCAGCCCCAGCATTTT.

In DNA form, the CDR3 reads TGTGCCAGCAGCTTGGGGGATAGCGGGAGGAAGGAGACCCAGTACTTC. Its translation: CASSLGDSGRKETQYF. This rearrangement joins TRBV7-9 to TRBJ2-5; 10 nucleotides agree with TRBD2. Unmatched junction bases numbered 9, after V lost 3 bases and J lost 5 bases. The CDR3 spans 16 residues. Germline lookup yields CDR1 SEHNR and CDR2 FQNEAQ (reference sequence).

The V call is TRBV6-4, the J call TRBJ2-1, with 8 bases fitting TRBD2. The CDR3 has 15 amino acids. V lost 0 bases, J lost 6 bases, and 4 bases stayed unmatched. Looked up from germline, CDR1 is MRHNA and CDR2 is SNTAGT. The CDR3 here is CASSDSSGSINEQFF. The DNA for the CDR3 is TGTGCCAGCAGTGACTCCAGCGGGAGTATCAATGAGCAGTTCTTC.

The V and J genes are TRBV5-6 and TRBJ2-5, with D perhaps TRBD1 (6 bases). The CDR3 has 13 amino acids. The germline V gene encodes CDR1 SGHDT and CDR2 YYEEEE. Trimming took off 4 bases at V and 7 bases at J, with 14 bases between the two ends. The CDR3 loop reads CASSNQGSRTQYF. The CDR3 DNA follows: TGTGCCAGCAGCAACCAGGGGTCAAGGACCCAGTACTTC.

The V gene is TRBV19, the J gene TRBJ2-7, with no clear D. V shed 4 bases and J shed 1 base, with 14 bases lying between them. There are 15 residues in the CDR3. CDR1 and CDR2 (germline): LNHDA, SQIVND (reference sequence). CDR3 coding DNA: TGTGCCAGTAGTAAGGCCAGGCTCGAATCCTACGAGCAGTACTTC. Its translation: CASSKARLESYEQYF.

The chain recombines TRBV19 with TRBJ2-3, with a possible D match to TRBD2 (6 bases). Germline-derived CDR1 and CDR2 are LNHDA and SQIVND (reference sequence). The CDR3 runs to 18 residues. V shed 5 bases and J shed 7 bases, with 28 bases lying between them. CDR3: CASSSLEPGLKKSYTQYF. The CDR3 coding sequence is TGTGCCAGTAGTTCCTTAGAACCGGGACTCAAAAAAAGCTATACGCAGTATTTT.

The chain uses TRBV2 and TRBJ2-3; possible D gene TRBD2, 5 bases. CDR1 is SNHLY, CDR2 FYNNEI, per germline. With 1 base removed from V and 7 bases from J, the gap between germline ends came to 12 bases. The CDR3 consists of 14 residues. The CDR3 region has the DNA TGTGCCAGCAGTGAAGTCCGGGGAACTAATACGCAGTATTTT. Residues: CASSEVRGTNTQYF.

This chain uses TRBV19 with TRBJ2-5, with TRBD1 identical over 8 bases. CDR1 and CDR2 (germline): LNHDA, SQIVND (reference sequence). J lost 4 bases, V lost 8 bases, and 6 bases had no gene match. CDR3 length: 13 amino acids. The CDR3 DNA reads TGTGCCAGTTCAACAGGGGGTCGAGAGACCCAGTACTTC. Translating gives CASSTGGRETQYF.

CDR3 residues: CASSRSGVAGAGFKQFF. The CDR3 coding sequence is TGTGCCAGCAGTCGGTCCGGGGTAGCGGGAGCCGGCTTTAAGCAGTTCTTC. The V call is TRBV27, the J call TRBJ2-1; 9 nucleotides line up with TRBD2. Trimming at V came to 5 bases and at J to 11 bases, leaving 19 bases not matched to a gene. Germline CDR1 MNHEY, CDR2 SMNVEV (reference sequence). The CDR3 contains 17 residues.

CDR3 DNA sequence: TGTGCCAGCAGTTTATCACCCAGCCAGGGTACGCAGTATTTT. Translation: CASSLSPSQGTQYF. The chain combines TRBV27 with TRBJ2-3; tentatively, D is TRBD1 (5 bases). Germline loops: CDR1 MNHEY, CDR2 SMNVEV (reference sequence). This CDR3 region has 14 residues. Trimming cost V 0 bases and J 8 bases, with 12 bases left between them.

This clone has just a few counts. The V gene is TRBV19, the J gene TRBJ1-4, with D unresolved. CDR3 size: 16 residues. Germline CDR1 and CDR2: LNHDA and SQIVND (reference sequence). V lost 4 bases and J 2 bases, leaving 14 bases between the germline ends. Here the CDR3 DNA reads TGTGCCAGTAGTACCCGCGGGGTCGGTACTAATGAAAAACTGTTTTTT. Amino acid sequence: CASSTRGVGTNEKLFF.

The V and J genes are TRBV27 and TRBJ1-1; D unresolved. The germline V gene has CDR1 MNHEY and CDR2 SMNVEV (reference sequence). V shed 3 bases and J shed 1 base, with 6 bases lying between them. This CDR3 has 13 residues. CDR3 loop: CASSFIQNTEAFF. The CDR3 DNA is TGTGCCAGCAGTTTCATTCAGAACACTGAAGCTTTCTTT.

This rearrangement joins TRBV5-1 to TRBJ2-3, with unresolved D. Germline V gene sequence: CDR1 SGHRS, CDR2 YFSETQ. The CDR3 covers 13 residues. V was cut by 0 bases and J by 6 bases, with 8 bases left in between. The CDR3 sequence is CASSLAGGDTQYF. The CDR3 nucleotides read TGCGCCAGCAGCTTGGCAGGTGGTGATACGCAGTATTTT. The full variable domain, its missing parts supplied by reference TRBV5-1 and TRBJ2-3, is KAGVTQTPRYLIKTRGQQVTLSCSPISGHRSVSWYQQTPGQGLQFLFEYFSETQRNKGNFPGRFSGRQFSNSRSEMNVSTLELGDSALYLCASSLAGGDTQYFGPGTRLTVL.

This chain uses TRBV27 with TRBJ1-5, with 8 nucleotides matching TRBD1. J gave up 1 base and V 5 bases, and 7 bases lay outside the gene matches. From germline, CDR1 is MNHEY and CDR2 SMNVEV (reference sequence). This CDR3 is 16 amino acids long. CDR3 coding DNA: TGTGCCAGCAGTCCGCGGACAGGGATAAGCAATCAGCCCCAGCATTTT. This codes for CASSPRTGISNQPQHF.

V gene TRBV5-4 combines with J gene TRBJ2-5, with D tentatively TRBD1 (6 bases). This CDR3 region has 15 residues. The V and J ends lost 0 bases and 5 bases respectively, with 14 bases between them. Germline values: CDR1 SGHNT, CDR2 YYREEE (reference sequence). The CDR3 region has the DNA TGTGCCAGCAGCTTGGATCAGGGGAGAGGGGAGACCCAGTACTTC. Its protein product is CASSLDQGRGETQYF.

This chain uses TRBV29-1 with TRBJ1-1; D is unresolved. Trimming left V 5 bases short and J 8 bases short, with 15 bases between. The germline V gene encodes CDR1 SQVTM and CDR2 ANQGSEA. This CDR3 region has 12 residues. CDR3 region: CSVTSGSGEAFF. The CDR3 DNA follows: TGCAGCGTTACATCTGGATCGGGGGAAGCTTTCTTT.

The rearrangement uses TRBV18 and TRBJ1-1, with 9 nucleotides matching TRBD1. CDR3 size: 16 residues. The J segment lost 4 bases and the V segment lost 1 base, leaving 7 bases of the junction unmatched. The V gene's germline CDR1 is KGHSH and CDR2 LQKENI. CDR3 in amino acids: CASSPLGTGPGTEAFF. DNA for the CDR3: TGTGCCAGCTCACCACTTGGGACAGGGCCGGGCACTGAAGCTTTCTTT. Full variable domain (missing parts from reference TRBV18 and TRBJ1-1): NAGVMQNPRHLVRRRGQEARLRCSPMKGHSHVYWYRQLPEEGLKFMVYLQKENIIDESGMPKERFSAEFPKEGPSILRIQQVVRGDSAAYFCASSPLGTGPGTEAFFGQGTRLTVV.

The CDR3 region is CASGGLAGGRETQYF. CDR3 DNA sequence: TGTGCCAGTGGAGGACTAGCGGGGGGAAGGGAGACCCAGTACTTC. The rearrangement uses TRBV19 and TRBJ2-5, with 14 bases lining up with TRBD2. CDR3 length: 15 residues. Germline trimming cut 8 bases from V and 5 bases from J; bases unmatched to any gene: 7. The germline CDR1 and CDR2 sequences are LNHDA and SQIVND (reference sequence).

The rearrangement uses TRBV28 and TRBJ2-1; TRBD1 agrees at 7 bases. Germline lookup yields CDR1 MDHEN and CDR2 SYDVKM. This CDR3 is built from 15 residues. V lost 6 bases and J lost 12; bases outside the gene matches: 17. CDR3 residues: CASSPGGEARGTQFF. In DNA, the CDR3 is TGTGCCAGCAGCCCAGGGGGAGAGGCCAGGGGAACGCAGTTCTTC. Together with reference TRBV28 and TRBJ2-1, the CDR3 gives the full variable domain: DVKVTQSSRYLVKRTGEKVFLECVQDMDHENMFWYRQDPGLGLRLIYFSYDVKMKEKGDIPEGYSVSREKKERFSLILESASTNQTSMYLCASSPGGEARGTQFFGPGTRLTVL.

The chain carries TRBV27 and TRBJ2-7, with 7 bases matching TRBD1. The CDR3 consists of 17 residues. With V trimmed by 5 bases and J by 4 bases, 17 bases remained unmatched. From germline, CDR1 is MNHEY and CDR2 SMNVEV (reference sequence). The CDR3 DNA follows: TGTGCCAGCAGTCCCCACAAAGGGACAGTCCGCGCTTACGAGCAGTACTTC. Protein: CASSPHKGTVRAYEQYF.

The CDR3 sequence is CASGPGGDNQPQHF. CDR3 coding DNA: TGTGCTAGTGGTCCTGGAGGGGACAATCAGCCCCAGCATTTT. J is TRBJ1-5 and V is TRBV12-5; TRBD1 might be the D (5 bases). Germline CDR1 and CDR2: LGHNT and FRNRAP. The CDR3 sequence is 14 residues long. V lost 5 bases and J lost 3, with 11 bases in between.

This clone came up once. The chain joins TRBV19 to TRBJ1-3; D is unclear. V was trimmed by 3 bases and J by 7 bases, leaving 4 bases between them. Germline assignment: CDR1 LNHDA and CDR2 SQIVND (reference sequence). This CDR3 has 11 residues. The CDR3 loop reads CASSMRNTIYF. CDR3 DNA sequence: TGTGCCAGTAGTATGAGGAACACCATATATTTT.

The rearrangement uses TRBV6-6 and TRBJ2-5; 8 bases match TRBD2. Germline V gives CDR1 MNHNY, CDR2 SVGAGI (reference sequence). J lost 0 bases, V lost 6 bases, and 9 bases had no gene match. This CDR3 spans 16 amino acids. CDR3 sequence: CASRVLGGANQETQYF. The CDR3 region has the DNA TGTGCCAGCAGAGTACTCGGGGGGGCCAACCAAGAGACCCAGTACTTC.